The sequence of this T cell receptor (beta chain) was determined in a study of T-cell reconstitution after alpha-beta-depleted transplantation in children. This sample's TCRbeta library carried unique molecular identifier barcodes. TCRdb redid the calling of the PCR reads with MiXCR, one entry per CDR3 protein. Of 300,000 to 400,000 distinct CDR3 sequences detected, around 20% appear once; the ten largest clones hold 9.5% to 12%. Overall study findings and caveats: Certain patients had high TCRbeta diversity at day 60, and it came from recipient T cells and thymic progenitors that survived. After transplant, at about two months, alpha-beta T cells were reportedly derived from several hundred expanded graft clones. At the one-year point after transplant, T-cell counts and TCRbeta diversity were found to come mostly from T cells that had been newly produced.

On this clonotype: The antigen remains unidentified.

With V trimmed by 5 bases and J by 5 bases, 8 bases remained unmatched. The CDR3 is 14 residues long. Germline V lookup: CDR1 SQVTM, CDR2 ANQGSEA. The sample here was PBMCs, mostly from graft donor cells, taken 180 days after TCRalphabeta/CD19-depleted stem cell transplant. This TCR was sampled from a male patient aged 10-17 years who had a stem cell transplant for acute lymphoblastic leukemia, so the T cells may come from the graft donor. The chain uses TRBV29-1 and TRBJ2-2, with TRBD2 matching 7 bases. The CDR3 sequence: CSVLGLAVTGELFF. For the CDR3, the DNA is TGCAGCGTTTTAGGCCTAGCGGTGACCGGGGAGCTGTTTTTT.